This T cell receptor (beta chain) was obtained from a study of identical twins. Study conclusions and caveats: In monozygotic twins, models underestimated the sharing of out-of-frame TCR alpha. Conclusions were drawn cross-sectionally by statistical analysis, without following the same donors. Out-of-frame alpha sequences shared between twins exhibited an excess of low generation probability.

This clonotype has at least ten counts. Its antigen is still unknown. This CDR3 has 16 residues. Trimming at V came to 3 bases and at J to 2 bases, leaving 9 bases not matched to a gene. CDR1 is SGHRS and CDR2 is YFSETQ in the germline V gene. A universal primer site was created by template switching, with the cDNA bearing unique molecular identifiers. TCRdb recomputed calls from the 5' RACE reads with MiXCR, one row per CDR3 protein. In the table there are about 480,000 distinct CDR3 sequences, 13% to 15% of which are singletons. This sample also belongs to another study, concerning yellow fever vaccine responses in identical twins.

Sequenced sample: CD4+ T cells sorted from blood. The chain combines TRBV5-1 with TRBJ2-7; 9 nucleotides agree with TRBD2. The clonotype comes from a woman aged 18 to 35 in good health. CDR3 coding DNA: TGCGCCAGCAGCTCCGGACTAGCGAGAGTCACCTACGAGCAGTACTTC. Protein sequence: CASSSGLARVTYEQYF.